Sequencing of this TCR beta chain was carried out in a study of post-analysis software for immune sequencing data. About the research overall: Several disease courses (relapsing-remitting, secondary progressive and progressive-relapsing) of multiple sclerosis were included.

Concerning this clonotype itself: Its antigen remains unidentified.

Each TCR beta cDNA library carried unique molecular identifiers. TCRdb recomputed calls from the PCR reads with MiXCR, one row per CDR3 protein. Among about 430,000 distinct CDR3 sequences listed, about 40% were seen once. Study observations and caveats: Patients used roughly five TRBV segments, including TRBV5-6, TRBV5-1 and TRBV20-1, more often than controls. Controls' normalized Chao1 diversity significantly exceeded that of multiple sclerosis patients.

Germline V lookup: CDR1 LNHNV, CDR2 YYDKDF (reference sequence). The V and J ends lost 3 bases and 0 bases respectively, with 12 bases between them. This CDR3 is 16 amino acids long. The clonotype comes from a girl aged 2-10 years with multiple sclerosis. This chain connects TRBV15 to TRBJ2-1; D possibly matches TRBD1 or TRBD2 (6 bases each). Source material: blood. The DNA for the CDR3 is TGTGCCACCAGCAGGGGGGCGGGGAGCTCCTACAATGAGCAGTTCTTC. Translating gives CATSRGAGSSYNEQFF.